The source of this T cell receptor beta chain is a study of cytomegalovirus exposure and HLA in healthy donors. V was clipped by 9 bases and J by 3 bases, with 19 bases between them. The germline V gene has CDR1 SGHNT and CDR2 YENEEA. The CDR3 spans 15 residues. Study-wide points: TCR beta chains associated with HLA were, in a later analysis, more clonally expanded than equally common others. Follow-up analysis later connected one missense variant in DCLRE1C with trimming of TCR beta V- and J-genes. Altogether, some 170 TCR beta chains were recorded as cytomegalovirus-associated.

At collection, donors were nominally healthy, but unrecorded immune exposures were probable. This PCR relied on a set of 60 Vbeta primers and 13 Jbeta primers. Profiled with immunoSEQ multiplex PCR; TCRdb holds only in-frame clones, not every one. The sample lists about 160,000 clones, approximately 84% occurring once. With respect to this clone: No antigen is known for it.

This receptor was identified in a male donor in good health and CMV-seropositive. The chain recombines TRBV11-3 with TRBJ2-3; TRBD2 might be the D (6 bases). The sample taken for sequencing was PBMCs. CDR3 sequence reads: CASGSGAGYTDTQYF. CDR3 DNA sequence: TGTGCCAGTGGTTCGGGAGCAGGATATACAGATACGCAGTATTTT. The full variable domain, with the rest looked up from reference TRBV11-3 and TRBJ2-3, is EAGVVQSPRYKIIEKKQPVAFWCNPISGHNTLYWYLQNLGQGPELLIRYENEEAVDDSQLPKDRFSAERLKGVDSTLKIQPAELGDSAVYLCASGSGAGYTDTQYFGPGTRLTVL.